Listed here are 27 T cell receptor beta chains from one sample, sequenced in a study of blood T cell repertoires in COVID-19. TCRdb keeps only in-frame clones here, not all; method: immunoSEQ multiplex PCR. The sample holds tens of thousands of clones, about 81% seen once. The sequencing sample was made of peripheral blood. All receptors derive from a woman between 65 and 79 years old with COVID-19, enrolled during active disease.

J is TRBJ2-1 and V is TRBV25-1, with TRBD2 matching 10 bases. Germline V gene sequence: CDR1 MGHDK, CDR2 SYGVNS. The CDR3 has 13 residues. J gave up 9 bases and V 6 bases, and 5 bases lay outside the gene matches. The CDR3 sequence: CASSSGTSAEQFF. The CDR3 DNA reads as TGTGCCAGCAGCTCCGGGACTAGCGCTGAGCAGTTCTTC.

The chain carries TRBV9 and TRBJ2-6; D perhaps matches TRBD1 (5 bases). Between the trimmed V and J ends, which lost 0 bases and 0 bases, there was a span of 13 bases. Germline-derived CDR1 and CDR2 are SGDLS and YYNGEE. This CDR3 is 18 amino acids long. The CDR3 coding sequence is TGTGCCAGCAGCGTAGAACAGGCTCCTTCCTCTGGGGCCAACGTCCTGACTTTC. Protein sequence: CASSVEQAPSSGANVLTF.

V is TRBV11-3 and J is TRBJ1-1; D perhaps matches TRBD1 (5 bases). Germline loops: CDR1 SGHNT, CDR2 YENEEA. The CDR3 has 12 amino acids. V dropped 5 bases and J dropped 7 bases, with 11 bases sitting between them. CDR3 loop: CASSSKGREAFF. CDR3 coding DNA: TGTGCCAGCAGCAGCAAGGGGCGTGAAGCTTTCTTT.

This clone has only a few counts. The chain has TRBV6-2 or TRBV6-3 and TRBJ2-1, with a weak D call TRBD2 (5 bases). This CDR3 has 15 amino acids. Trimming shortened V by 5 bases and J by 5 bases, and 16 bases separated the two germline ends. The V gene's germline CDR1 is MNHEY and CDR2 SVGEGT. CDR3 DNA: TGTGCCAGCAGTACCGGACTGAGACGGAACAATGAGCAGTTCTTC. It is translated as CASSTGLRRNNEQFF.

V is TRBV28 and J is TRBJ1-4; 7 bases align to TRBD1. Germline CDR1 reads MDHEN; CDR2 reads SYDVKM. V gave up 3 bases and J gave up 6 bases; unmatched junction bases: 4. The CDR3 covers 14 residues. For the CDR3, the DNA is TGTGCCAGCAGTTTGACAGGGACCCATGAAAAACTGTTTTTT. Translation gives CASSLTGTHEKLFF.

The V and J genes are TRBV4-1 and TRBJ2-1; 9 bases agree with TRBD2. With 0 bases clipped from V and 7 bases from J, the junction kept 7 bases outside the gene matches. Germline V CDR1 and CDR2: MGHRA, YSYEKL. This CDR3 has 16 residues. The CDR3: CASSQERGGIKNEQFF. DNA for the CDR3: TGCGCCAGCAGCCAAGAGCGGGGGGGCATTAAGAATGAGCAGTTCTTC.

This rearrangement joins TRBV2 to TRBJ1-3; a weak D match, TRBD1 (6 bases). This CDR3 contains 16 residues. Trimming pared 3 bases from V and 2 bases from J, leaving 14 bases between. The germline V gene encodes CDR1 SNHLY and CDR2 FYNNEI. CDR3 bases: TGTGCCAGCAGTGATCGCGGGGGCTCCGCTGGAAACACCATATATTTT. Amino acids: CASSDRGGSAGNTIYF.

This CDR3 reads CASSLQAGGGETQYF. Written as DNA, the CDR3 is TGTGCCAGCAGCCTACAAGCGGGAGGCGGGGAGACCCAGTACTTC. The V and J genes are TRBV4-2 and TRBJ2-5; TRBD2 matches at 9 bases. The CDR3 is 15 residues long. The germline V gene encodes CDR1 LGHNA and CDR2 YNFKEQ. With 4 bases clipped from V and 5 bases from J, the junction kept 8 bases outside the gene matches.

The chain is built from TRBV25-1 and TRBJ2-7; 7 nucleotides line up with TRBD1. Germline V gives CDR1 MGHDK, CDR2 SYGVNS. V lost 5 bases, J lost 9 bases, and 16 bases stayed unmatched. The CDR3 extends over 15 amino acids. The CDR3 nucleotides are TGTGCCAGCAGTCCACTCCGGGACAGCCTACGAGGGCAGTACTTC. Its translation is CASSPLRDSLRGQYF.

The genes are TRBV10-3 and TRBJ1-2; D ambiguous. The CDR3 totals 14 residues. Germline lookup yields CDR1 ENHRY and CDR2 SYGVKD. The V and J ends lost 6 bases and 0 bases respectively, with 11 bases between them. The CDR3 region has the DNA TGTGCCATCAGAGCGGACTCAGCTAACTATGGCTACACCTTC. It translates to CAIRADSANYGYTF.

The chain is built from TRBV7-9 and TRBJ2-3, with D unresolved. This CDR3 spans 14 amino acids. Trimming pared 3 bases from V and 2 bases from J, leaving 9 bases between. Germline values: CDR1 SEHNR, CDR2 FQNEAQ (reference sequence). The CDR3 protein is CASSFSGNTDTQYF. CDR3 bases: TGTGCCAGCAGCTTTTCCGGTAACACAGATACGCAGTATTTT.

This sequence joins TRBV27 and TRBJ1-5; D possibly corresponds to TRBD1 (6 bases). V was clipped by 10 bases and J by 1 base, with 17 bases between them. The V gene's germline CDR1 is MNHEY and CDR2 SMNVEV (reference sequence). CDR3 size: 15 residues. CDR3 DNA: TGTGCCACCCTGACAGGCGCGGGCAGCAATCAGCCCCAGCATTTT. Protein product: CATLTGAGSNQPQHF.

J is TRBJ1-3 and V is TRBV10-3, with 7 bases that match TRBD1. Germline-derived CDR1 and CDR2 are ENHRY and SYGVKD. Germline trimming cut 10 bases from V and 7 bases from J; bases unmatched to any gene: 13. This CDR3 comprises 14 residues. The CDR3: CATMSGTAGNTIYF. CDR3 nucleotide sequence: TGTGCCACCATGTCCGGGACAGCCGGTAACACCATATATTTT.

The chain links TRBV6-2 or TRBV6-3 to TRBJ1-5, with D possibly TRBD1 on 5 matching bases. The CDR3 runs 14 residues. The V and J ends lost 5 bases and 0 bases respectively, with 8 bases between them. Germline lookup yields CDR1 MNHEY and CDR2 SVGEGT. The CDR3 reads CASSDSNSNQPQHF. CDR3 in DNA: TGTGCCAGCAGTGACAGTAATAGCAATCAGCCCCAGCATTTT.

The table lists this clone with a few counts. The chain is built from TRBV10-2 and TRBJ2-7, with 9 nucleotides matching TRBD2. Germline V CDR1 and CDR2: WSHSY, SAAADI. Germline trimming cut 4 bases from V and 5 bases from J; bases unmatched to any gene: 6. The CDR3 runs 14 residues. DNA of the CDR3: TGCGCCAGCAGTGTAGCGGGAGCGGCCAACGAGCAGTACGTC. Protein sequence: CASSVAGAANEQYV.

This clone is a singleton in its sample. The chain is built from TRBV29-1 and TRBJ1-1, with 7 bases fitting TRBD1. V was clipped by 3 bases and J by 4 bases; unmatched bases: 8. This CDR3 comprises 14 residues. CDR1 and CDR2 (germline): SQVTM, ANQGSEA. CDR3 sequence: CSVDAPTGPTEAFF. In DNA form, the CDR3 reads TGCAGCGTTGATGCCCCGACAGGGCCCACTGAAGCTTTCTTT.

This sequence joins TRBV2 and TRBJ2-5; unclear D gene. The germline CDR1 and CDR2 sequences are SNHLY and FYNNEI. With 7 bases removed from V and 2 bases from J, the gap between germline ends came to 8 bases. This CDR3 is 12 amino acids long. CDR3 loop: CASKYSQETQYF. The CDR3 DNA sequence: TGTGCCAGCAAGTACAGTCAAGAGACCCAGTACTTC.

The chain couples TRBV27 to TRBJ1-1; D is unresolved. V lost 0 bases, J lost 6 bases, and 11 bases lay in between. This CDR3 contains 14 residues. Per germline, CDR1 MNHEY and CDR2 SMNVEV (reference sequence). The CDR3 bases are TGTGCCAGCAGTTTATCGGCCGGGGTTCCTGAAGCTTTCTTT. Residues: CASSLSAGVPEAFF.

This CDR3 reads CASRRTGGDGAEAFF. The CDR3 nucleotides are TGCGCCAGCAGAAGGACAGGGGGCGACGGGGCTGAAGCTTTCTTT. This chain connects TRBV5-1 to TRBJ1-1; TRBD1 aligns across 11 bases. After removal of 5 bases from V and 6 bases from J, the junction contained 9 bases not matched to a gene. The CDR3 loop spans 15 amino acids. Germline lookup yields CDR1 SGHRS and CDR2 YFSETQ.

The chain combines TRBV19 with TRBJ2-2; perhaps TRBD1 as D (6 bases). Germline values: CDR1 LNHDA, CDR2 SQIVND (reference sequence). Trimming stripped 7 bases from V and 6 bases from J, with 18 bases between. The CDR3 contains 15 residues. Written as DNA, the CDR3 is TGTGCCAGTAAACCCCAGGGGCTGGATTCCGGGGAGCTGTTTTTT. Amino acid sequence: CASKPQGLDSGELFF.

The chain combines TRBV6-1 with TRBJ2-1, with TRBD2 as a possible D gene (5 bases). Germline V lookup: CDR1 MNHNS, CDR2 SASEGT. CDR3 size: 13 residues. Deletions cut 2 bases from V and 5 bases from J, with 7 bases between. The CDR3 loop reads CASSEYGNNEQFF. Here the CDR3 DNA reads TGTGCCAGCAGTGAATACGGGAACAATGAGCAGTTCTTC.

The chain joins TRBV19 to TRBJ1-2, with D possibly TRBD1 on 6 matching bases. The germline V gene encodes CDR1 LNHDA and CDR2 SQIVND (reference sequence). Between the trimmed V and J ends, which lost 6 bases and 5 bases, there was a span of 19 bases. CDR3 length: 15 amino acids. The CDR3 nucleotides are TGTGCCAGTAGACAGGGCCCTACGAGGAGGTATGGCTACACCTTC. Its translation is CASRQGPTRRYGYTF.

V gene TRBV11-2 combines with J gene TRBJ1-6; possible D gene TRBD1, 6 bases. CDR3 length equals 14 residues. Trimming took off 5 bases at V and 11 bases at J, with 16 bases between the two ends. In germline, CDR1 is SGHAT, CDR2 FQNNGV. The CDR3 loop reads CASSTRGQTAPLHF. The CDR3 DNA sequence: TGTGCCAGCAGCACCAGGGGACAAACCGCACCCCTCCACTTT.

The J gene is TRBJ2-4, the V gene TRBV23-1; a weak D match, TRBD2 (6 bases). TRBV23-1 is noted as an ORF with a role that remains uncertain. Trimming removed 10 bases from V and 1 base from J, with 11 bases in between. The CDR3 loop spans 13 amino acids. CDR3 region: CATRLAAKNIQYF. Written as DNA, the CDR3 is TGCGCCACCCGTCTAGCGGCCAAAAACATTCAGTACTTC.

The rearrangement uses TRBV6-2 or TRBV6-3 and TRBJ2-5; D may be TRBD1 (6 bases). The CDR3 extends over 12 amino acids. Germline lookup yields CDR1 MNHEY and CDR2 SVGEGT. The V gene lost 8 bases and the J gene lost 5 bases, with 12 bases spanning the gap. As DNA, the CDR3 is TGTGCCAGCGGCCCAGGGGTGGAGACCCAGTACTTC. This gives the protein CASGPGVETQYF.

The rearrangement joins TRBV2 to TRBJ1-1, with D possibly matching TRBD1 (6 bases). Trimming left V 7 bases short and J 9 bases short, with 30 bases between. Looked up from germline, CDR1 is SNHLY and CDR2 is FYNNEI. The CDR3 is 17 amino acids. CDR3 coding DNA: TGTGCCAGCACCAGGGGTGAAACAGGGTTGAGGCTATCTAAAGCTTTCTTT. This sequence encodes CASTRGETGLRLSKAFF.

This chain links TRBV5-8 with TRBJ1-2, with D perhaps matching TRBD1 (5 bases). The CDR3 consists of 13 residues. Per germline, CDR1 SGHTS and CDR2 YDEGEE. Trimming stripped 1 base from V and 7 bases from J, with 11 bases between. This CDR3 is CASSLLWGSGYTF. CDR3 coding DNA: TGTGCCAGCAGCTTGTTATGGGGCAGTGGCTACACCTTC.